The rows below give T cell receptor beta chains drawn from one sample of a study of T cell repertoires in cytomegalovirus infection. TCRdb analysed the reads with MiXCR anew, one entry per CDR3 protein. Counted here are tens of thousands of distinct CDR3 sequences, over 15% occurring once; the ten biggest clones make up around a quarter. No antigen is known for these receptors. This specimen consisted of CD8+ T cells from cultured PBMCs, obtained from culture after CMV antigen stimulation. Receptors were obtained from a human donor in good health (CMV status not recorded). Some clones in this sample may be carry-over from other donors' samples. CDR3s include the opening cysteine and the closing phenylalanine or tryptophan. D genes are given only for firm matches. Clone size, where shown, is once, few, many, or a class for clones that have expanded.

j_call v_call d_call clone_size cdr3_nt cdr3_aa
TRBJ1-1 TRBV7-2 - few TGTGCCAGCAGCTTATATCCGGGAGGAGGTGAAGCTTTCTTT CASSLYPGGGEAFF
TRBJ2-2 TRBV7-2 TRBD2 few TGTGCCAGCAGCTCCTATCTAGCGGGGCCCCAGGGCGGGGAGCTGTTTTTT CASSSYLAGPQGGELFF
TRBJ1-2 TRBV19 - - TGTGCCAGTCGTCGAGAGGCTTACTATGGCTACACCTTC CASRREAYYGYTF
TRBJ1-4 TRBV6-1 TRBD1 - TGTGCCAGCAGTCGTCCGGGACAGGGTGGAGAAAAACTGTTTTTT CASSRPGQGGEKLFF
TRBJ2-5 TRBV7-9 TRBD2 - TGTGCCAGCAGCCCGGGAGGTCGGCAAGAGACCCAGTACTTC CASSPGGRQETQYF
TRBJ2-1 TRBV4-3 - few TGCGCCAGCAGCCAAGCGTACAGGGAAGAGCAGTTCTTC CASSQAYREEQFF
TRBJ2-1 TRBV7-2 TRBD2 - TGTGCCAGCAGCTCTACTAGCGGGGGAATATATGAGCAGTTCTTC CASSSTSGGIYEQFF
TRBJ2-5 TRBV7-6 TRBD2 - TGTGCCAGCAGCTTAGTGGGAAGGGCGGGAGGTAAAGAGACCCAGTACTTC CASSLVGRAGGKETQYF
TRBJ2-2 TRBV7-2 - medium-sized TGTGCCAGCAGGCCCACCCGGGGGTACACCGGGGAGCTGTTTTTT CASRPTRGYTGELFF
TRBJ2-7 TRBV7-9 TRBD2 many TGTGCCAGCAGCCCTTCTACTAGCGGGTTTCTCTACGAGCAGTACTTC CASSPSTSGFLYEQYF
TRBJ2-1 TRBV12-5 TRBD2 few TGTGCTAGTGGTAATAGGACTAGCGGGAGCAGCTACAATGAGCAGTTCTTC CASGNRTSGSSYNEQFF
TRBJ2-7 TRBV4-1 TRBD1 - TGCGCCAGCAGCCAAGATCAGGGGGCCAGCTCCTACGAGCAGTACTTC CASSQDQGASSYEQYF
TRBJ2-7 TRBV29-1 TRBD2 - TGCAGCGTTGAAGGGGGGGAGGGCTACGAGCAGTACTTC CSVEGGEGYEQYF
TRBJ2-7 TRBV6-8 - few TGTGCCAGCAGTTACTCTTCGGGGTCCCACGAGCAGTACTTC CASSYSSGSHEQYF
TRBJ2-1 TRBV7-8 - - TGTGCCAGCAGACTCCCCCCGGAAGAGCAGTTCTTC CASRLPPEEQFF
TRBJ2-3 TRBV7-9 - - TGTGCCAGCAGCTTGGTGCTACCTAGGCCTAGCACAGATACGCAGTATTTT CASSLVLPRPSTDTQYF
TRBJ2-1 TRBV29-1 - - TGCAGCGTTGCGGGCCTCTCCTACAATGAGCAGTTCTTC CSVAGLSYNEQFF
TRBJ2-3 TRBV7-8 TRBD2 - TGTGCCAGCAGCTTACGGGGGGGATGGAGCACAGATACGCAGTATTTT CASSLRGGWSTDTQYF
TRBJ2-3 TRBV11-2 - few TGTGCCAGCAGCCTACTAGTTAGGGATACGCAGTATTTT CASSLLVRDTQYF
TRBJ1-1 TRBV12-3/TRBV12-4 - few TGTGCCAGCAGTGGAGCTACAGGGACCACTGAAGCTTTCTTT CASSGATGTTEAFF
TRBJ2-5 TRBV7-8 - few TGTGCCAGTATAGGGGGGGCGTCGGGCTTTCAAGAGACCCAGTACTTC CASIGGASGFQETQYF
TRBJ2-3 TRBV6-6 TRBD2 few TGTGCCAGCAGCTGGACTAGCGGGAGGGCCGATACGCAGTATTTT CASSWTSGRADTQYF
TRBJ1-1 TRBV7-6 - - TGTGCCACAGCGTTCAACACGAACACTGAAGCTTTCTTT CATAFNTNTEAFF
TRBJ2-7 TRBV15 - - TGTGCCACCGGCAGCTTGAGGGCCTACGAGCAGTACTTC CATGSLRAYEQYF
TRBJ2-3 TRBV28 TRBD2 - TGTGCCAGCAGTTTCCTGGCTAGCGGTGGTGTAGATACGCAGTATTTT CASSFLASGGVDTQYF
TRBJ1-2 TRBV7-8 - - TGTGCCAGCAGCTTAGGGGGGGCATTTGGCTACACCTTC CASSLGGAFGYTF
TRBJ2-7 TRBV28 - many TGTGCCAGCAGTAGTCTAAGGGGGGAGTTAGGCTACGAGCAGTACTTC CASSSLRGELGYEQYF
TRBJ1-1 TRBV7-2 - - TGTGCCAGCAGCTTGAACAGGGTTGACACTGAAGCTTTCTTT CASSLNRVDTEAFF
TRBJ2-5 TRBV7-8 - - TGTGCCAGCAGCCCCCTGGGGATCCAAGAGACCCAGTACTTC CASSPLGIQETQYF
TRBJ2-1 TRBV7-6 - - TGTGCCAGCAGCTCTCAGTATGAGCAGTTCTTC CASSSQYEQFF
TRBJ1-2 TRBV7-9 TRBD1 few TGTGCCAGCAGCCCTCGACAGGGGCCATCTGATGGCTACACCTTC CASSPRQGPSDGYTF
TRBJ2-1 TRBV7-2 - - TGTGCCAGCAGCCACAACGGCGGCAATGAGCAGTTCTTC CASSHNGGNEQFF
TRBJ2-3 TRBV27 - - TGTGCCAGCAGTTTGCGGCGCGATACGCAGTATTTT CASSLRRDTQYF
TRBJ2-7 TRBV20-1 - - TGCAGTGCTAATCCCCGGGACCGATTCTCCTACGAGCAGTACTTC CSANPRDRFSYEQYF
TRBJ1-3 TRBV12-3/TRBV12-4 - few TGTGCCAGCACCCCGGAGGGCTCTGGAAACACCATATATTTT CASTPEGSGNTIYF
TRBJ2-7 TRBV7-6 TRBD2 - TGTGCCAGCGGACTAGCGGGCTACGAGCAGTACTTC CASGLAGYEQYF
TRBJ2-1 TRBV7-6 TRBD2 - TGTGCCAGCAGCTTAGGAAGCGGGGGGTTTTACAATGAGCAGTTCTTC CASSLGSGGFYNEQFF
TRBJ2-2 TRBV27 - few TGTGCCAGCAGTTTCAGCACCGGGGAGCTGTTTTTT CASSFSTGELFF
TRBJ2-4 TRBV7-2 TRBD2 - TGTGCCAGCAGCTTAGTTACTAGCGGGAGGGCCGTGGTGAAAAACAGTCAGTACTTC CASSLVTSGRAVVKNSQYF
TRBJ2-3 TRBV7-9 - - TGTGCCAGCAGCTTTGACAGAACTAACCCCACAGATACGCAGTATTTT CASSFDRTNPTDTQYF
TRBJ2-1 TRBV7-2 - few TGTGCCAGCAGCTTAGCCTTCTCCTTAGATTCCAACCGGAATGAGCAGTTCTTC CASSLAFSLDSNRNEQFF